This T cell receptor (beta chain) was captured by sequencing in a study of cytomegalovirus exposure and HLA in healthy donors. Study observations and caveats: Most of the CMV-associated TCR beta chains (in a later analysis) appeared to be HLA-restricted. Cytomegalovirus association was listed for 150 to 200 TCR beta chains. Previously analyzed data showed that most TCR beta V segments were productive at a frequency of about 90% or about 30%. Reports state that TCR beta sequences accurately predicted most subjects' HLA-A and HLA-B alleles.

The PCR employed 60 Vbeta primers together with 13 Jbeta primers. TCRdb keeps only in-frame clones here, not all; method: immunoSEQ multiplex PCR. The table lists 200,000 or so clones, roughly four fifths of them singletons. The CDR3 loop spans 14 amino acids. Germline V CDR1 and CDR2: MDHEN, SYDVKM. Germline trimming cut 7 bases from V and 3 bases from J; bases unmatched to any gene: 9. As to this clone: Its antigen is as yet unknown.

The clonotype comes from a girl between 10 and 17 years old in good health and CMV-seronegative. Sequenced input: PBMCs. The V and J genes are TRBV28 and TRBJ2-7, with 7 bases that match TRBD1. CDR3 region: CASIGGTVDYEQYF. For the CDR3, the DNA is TGTGCCAGCATCGGTGGGACAGTTGACTACGAGCAGTACTTC.